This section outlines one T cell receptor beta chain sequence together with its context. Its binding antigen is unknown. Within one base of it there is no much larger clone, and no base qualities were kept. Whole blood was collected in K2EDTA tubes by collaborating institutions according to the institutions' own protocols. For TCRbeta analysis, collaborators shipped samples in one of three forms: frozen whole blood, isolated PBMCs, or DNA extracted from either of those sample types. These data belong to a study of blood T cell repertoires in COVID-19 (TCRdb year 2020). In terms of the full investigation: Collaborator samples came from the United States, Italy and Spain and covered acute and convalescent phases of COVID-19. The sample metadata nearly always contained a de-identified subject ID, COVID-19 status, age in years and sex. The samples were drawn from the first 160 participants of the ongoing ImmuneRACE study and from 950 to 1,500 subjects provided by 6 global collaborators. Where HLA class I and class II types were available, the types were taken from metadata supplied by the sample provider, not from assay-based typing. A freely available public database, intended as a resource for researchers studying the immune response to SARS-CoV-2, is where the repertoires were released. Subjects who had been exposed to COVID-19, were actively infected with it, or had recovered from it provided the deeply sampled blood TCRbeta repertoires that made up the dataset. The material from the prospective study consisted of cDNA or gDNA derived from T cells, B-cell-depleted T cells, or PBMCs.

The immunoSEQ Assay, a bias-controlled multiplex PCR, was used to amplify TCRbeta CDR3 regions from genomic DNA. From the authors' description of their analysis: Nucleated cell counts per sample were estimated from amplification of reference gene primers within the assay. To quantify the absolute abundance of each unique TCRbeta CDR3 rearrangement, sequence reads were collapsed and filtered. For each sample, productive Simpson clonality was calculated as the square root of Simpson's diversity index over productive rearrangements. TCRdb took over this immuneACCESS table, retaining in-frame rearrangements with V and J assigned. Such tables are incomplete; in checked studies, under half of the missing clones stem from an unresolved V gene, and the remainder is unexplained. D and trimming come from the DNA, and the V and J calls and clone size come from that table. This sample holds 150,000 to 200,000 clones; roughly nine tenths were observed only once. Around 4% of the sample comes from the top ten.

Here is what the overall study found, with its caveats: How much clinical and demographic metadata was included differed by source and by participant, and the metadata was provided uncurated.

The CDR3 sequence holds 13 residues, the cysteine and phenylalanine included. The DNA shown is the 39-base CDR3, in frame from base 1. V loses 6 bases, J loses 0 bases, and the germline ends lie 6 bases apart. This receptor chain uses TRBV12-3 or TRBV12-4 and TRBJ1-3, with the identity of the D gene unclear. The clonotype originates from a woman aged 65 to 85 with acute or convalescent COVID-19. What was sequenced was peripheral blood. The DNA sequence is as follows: TGTGCCAGCAGGTACAGCTCTGGAAACACCATATATTTT. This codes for CASRYSSGNTIYF.